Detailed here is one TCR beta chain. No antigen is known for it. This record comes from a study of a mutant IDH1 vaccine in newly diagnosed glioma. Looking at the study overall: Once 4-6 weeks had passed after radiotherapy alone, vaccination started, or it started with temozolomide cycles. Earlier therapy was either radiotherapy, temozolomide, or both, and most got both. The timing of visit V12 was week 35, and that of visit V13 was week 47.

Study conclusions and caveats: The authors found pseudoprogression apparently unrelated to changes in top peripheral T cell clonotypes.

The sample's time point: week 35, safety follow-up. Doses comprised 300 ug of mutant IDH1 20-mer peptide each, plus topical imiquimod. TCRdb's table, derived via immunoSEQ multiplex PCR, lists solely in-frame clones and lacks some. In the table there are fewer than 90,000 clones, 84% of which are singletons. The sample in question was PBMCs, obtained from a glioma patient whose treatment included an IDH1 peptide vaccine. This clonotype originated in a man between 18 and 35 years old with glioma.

This chain's CDR3 is CASSIGPNTGELFF. CDR3 coding DNA: TGTGCCAGCTCAATCGGACCAAACACCGGGGAGCTGTTTTTT. The chain uses TRBV18 and TRBJ2-2; D not resolved. The CDR3 is 14 residues long. Germline assignment: CDR1 KGHSH and CDR2 LQKENI. Between the trimmed V and J ends, which lost 5 bases and 2 bases, there was a span of 9 bases.